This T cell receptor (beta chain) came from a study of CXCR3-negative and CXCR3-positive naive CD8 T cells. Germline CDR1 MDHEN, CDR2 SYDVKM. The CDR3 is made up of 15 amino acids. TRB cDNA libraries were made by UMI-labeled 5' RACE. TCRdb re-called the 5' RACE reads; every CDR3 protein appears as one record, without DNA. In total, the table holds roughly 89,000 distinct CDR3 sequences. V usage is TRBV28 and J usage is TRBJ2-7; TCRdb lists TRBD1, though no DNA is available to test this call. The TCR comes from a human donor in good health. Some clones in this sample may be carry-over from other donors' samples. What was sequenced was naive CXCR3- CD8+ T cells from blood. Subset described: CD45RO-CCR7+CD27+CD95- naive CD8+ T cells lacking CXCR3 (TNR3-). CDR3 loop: CASSFGDREVVEQYF.